This T cell receptor (beta chain) derives from a study of identical twins. Using its own MiXCR run on the 5' RACE reads, TCRdb lists one record per CDR3 protein. Of 1.5 million to 2 million distinct CDR3 sequences listed, around a third are singletons. Per the germline V gene, CDR1 is SQVTM and CDR2 is ANQGSEA. The CDR3 extends over 14 amino acids. V was pared by 3 bases and J by 3 bases, with 14 bases between. The sequence came from a newborn girl in good health. The sequenced sample consisted of cord blood. The chain links TRBV29-1 to TRBJ1-1; tentative D call: TRBD1 (5 bases). CDR3 loop: CSVERGRIYTEAFF. CDR3 bases: TGCAGCGTTGAGAGGGGCCGGATTTACACTGAAGCTTTCTTT.